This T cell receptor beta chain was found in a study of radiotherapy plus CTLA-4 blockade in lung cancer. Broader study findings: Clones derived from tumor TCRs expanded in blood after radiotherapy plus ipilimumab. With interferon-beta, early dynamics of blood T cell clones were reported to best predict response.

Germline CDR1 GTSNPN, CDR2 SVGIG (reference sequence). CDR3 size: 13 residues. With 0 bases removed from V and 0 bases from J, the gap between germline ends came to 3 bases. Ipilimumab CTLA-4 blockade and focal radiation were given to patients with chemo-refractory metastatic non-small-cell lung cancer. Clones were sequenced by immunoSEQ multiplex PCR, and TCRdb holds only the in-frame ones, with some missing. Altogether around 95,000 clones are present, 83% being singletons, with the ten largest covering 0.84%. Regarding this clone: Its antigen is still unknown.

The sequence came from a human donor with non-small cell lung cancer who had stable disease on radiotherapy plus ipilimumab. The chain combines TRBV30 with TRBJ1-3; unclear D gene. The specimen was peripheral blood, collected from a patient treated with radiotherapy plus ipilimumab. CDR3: CAWSVNSGNTIYF. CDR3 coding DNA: TGTGCCTGGAGTGTAAACTCTGGAAACACCATATATTTT. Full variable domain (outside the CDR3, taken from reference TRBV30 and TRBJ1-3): SQTIHQWPATLVQPVGSPLSLECTVEGTSNPNLYWYRQAAGRGLQLLFYSVGIGQISSEVPQNLSASRPQDRQFILSSKKLLLSDSGFYLCAWSVNSGNTIYFGEGSWLTVV.